This T cell receptor (beta chain) was retrieved from a study of post-analysis software for immune sequencing data. Overall study results and limits: Versus controls, multiple sclerosis patients showed significantly lower diversity (normalized Chao1). TRBV segments more frequent in patients than in controls numbered roughly five and included TRBV5-6, TRBV5-1 and TRBV20-1.

cDNA libraries of TCR beta carried unique molecular identifiers. Input populations of 1 to 10 million T cells gave rise to approximately 500,000 cDNA molecules. TCRdb re-called the PCR reads with MiXCR, one entry per CDR3 protein. This table holds 500,000 to 600,000 distinct CDR3 sequences, 44% found once. The V gene's germline CDR1 is MNHEY and CDR2 SMNVEV (reference sequence). Trimming took off 11 bases at V and 1 base at J, with 15 bases between the two ends. There are 13 residues in the CDR3. On this clonotype: As yet, its antigen is unknown.

The sequenced material came from blood. The chain uses TRBV27 and TRBJ2-7; D gene ambiguous. The clonotype was recovered from a girl under 18 with multiple sclerosis. Here the CDR3 reads CASSRFSSYEQYF. The CDR3 DNA reads TGTGCCTCCTCCCGTTTCTCTTCCTACGAGCAGTACTTC.